The present T cell receptor (beta chain) was sequenced within a study of T cell repertoires in cytomegalovirus infection. About the study: HLA-B-restricted CMV epitopes that are well studied, plus recently identified HLA-C-restricted ones, were used by the study. Both CMV infection and a matching HLA type were indicated by public TCR beta signatures. Findings and caveats of the study: HLA-C-restricted CMV-specific TCR beta clonotypes prevailed in the ex vivo response. Of the TCR beta families, the public ones yielded a cumulative frequency that identified carriers of CMV plus the relevant HLA.

MiXCR was run by TCRdb on the reads, yielding one entry per CDR3 protein. In the table there are 900,000 to 950,000 distinct CDR3 sequences, approximately 31% of which are singletons. Germline CDR1 is MNHEY and CDR2 is SMNVEV (reference sequence). There are 13 residues in the CDR3. The ends were cut back, 7 bases at V and 2 bases at J, with 9 bases in the middle. With respect to this clonotype: The antigen remains unidentified.

The sequences come from cultured CD8+ T cells from PBMCs, collected from culture after CMV antigen stimulation. The receptor was isolated from a human donor in good health (CMV status not recorded). Some clones in this sample may be carry-over from other donors' samples. The chain carries TRBV27 and TRBJ1-3; tentatively, D is TRBD1 (6 bases). CDR3 coding DNA: TGTGCCAGCACCAGGGGCCCTGGAAACACCATATATTTT. This codes for CASTRGPGNTIYF.